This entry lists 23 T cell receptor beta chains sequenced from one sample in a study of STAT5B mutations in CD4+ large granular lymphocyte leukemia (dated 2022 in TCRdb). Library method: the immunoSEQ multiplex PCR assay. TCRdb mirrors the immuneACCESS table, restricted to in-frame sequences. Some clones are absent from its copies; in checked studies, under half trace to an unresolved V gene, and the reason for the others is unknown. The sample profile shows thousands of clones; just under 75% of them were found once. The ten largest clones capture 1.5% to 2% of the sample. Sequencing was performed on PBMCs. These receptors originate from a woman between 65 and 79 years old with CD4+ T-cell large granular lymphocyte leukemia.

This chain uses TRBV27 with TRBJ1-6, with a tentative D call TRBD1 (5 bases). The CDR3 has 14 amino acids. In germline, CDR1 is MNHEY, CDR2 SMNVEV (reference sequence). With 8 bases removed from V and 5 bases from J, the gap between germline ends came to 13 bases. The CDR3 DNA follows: TGTGCCAGCCGGACCGGACAAAATAATTCACCCCTCCACTTT. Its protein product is CASRTGQNNSPLHF.

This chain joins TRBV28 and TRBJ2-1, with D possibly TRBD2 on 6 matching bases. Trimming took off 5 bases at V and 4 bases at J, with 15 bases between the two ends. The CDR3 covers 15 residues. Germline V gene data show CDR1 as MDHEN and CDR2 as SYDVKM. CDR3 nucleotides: TGTGCCAGCAGTCTCTACGGGGGAGGTTACAATGAGCAGTTCTTC. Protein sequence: CASSLYGGGYNEQFF.

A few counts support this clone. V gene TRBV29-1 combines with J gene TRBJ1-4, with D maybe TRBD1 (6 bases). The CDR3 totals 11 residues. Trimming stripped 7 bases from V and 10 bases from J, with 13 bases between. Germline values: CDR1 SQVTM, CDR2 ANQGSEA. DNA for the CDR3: TGCAGCGCGGTCGAGGGGGGAAAACTGTTTTTT. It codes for CSAVEGGKLFF.

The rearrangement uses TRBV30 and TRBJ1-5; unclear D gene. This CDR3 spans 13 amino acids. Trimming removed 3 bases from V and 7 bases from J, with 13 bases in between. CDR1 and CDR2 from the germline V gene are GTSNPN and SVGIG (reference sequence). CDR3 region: CAWSARGGQPQHF. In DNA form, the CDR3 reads TGTGCCTGGAGCGCCCGGGGAGGCCAGCCCCAGCATTTT.

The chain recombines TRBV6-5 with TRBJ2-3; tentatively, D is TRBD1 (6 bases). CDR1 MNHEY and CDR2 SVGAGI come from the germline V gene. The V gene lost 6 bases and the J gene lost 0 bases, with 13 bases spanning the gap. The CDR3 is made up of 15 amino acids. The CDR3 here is CASSPTGMSTDTQYF. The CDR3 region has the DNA TGTGCCAGCAGCCCAACAGGGATGAGCACAGATACGCAGTATTTT.

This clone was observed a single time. The CDR3 DNA sequence: TGTGCCAGCAGACCCTACGGGAGTTCTGAAGCTTTCTTT. Encoded protein: CASRPYGSSEAFF. The genes are TRBV7-8 and TRBJ1-1, with D unclear. V was clipped by 6 bases and J by 6 bases, with 14 bases between them. Germline lookup yields CDR1 SGHVS and CDR2 FQNEAQ. The CDR3 loop spans 13 amino acids.

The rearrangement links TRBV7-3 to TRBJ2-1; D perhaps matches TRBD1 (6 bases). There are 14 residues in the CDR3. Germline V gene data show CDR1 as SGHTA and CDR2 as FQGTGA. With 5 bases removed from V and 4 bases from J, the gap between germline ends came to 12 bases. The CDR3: CASSPGQTYNEQFF. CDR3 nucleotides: TGTGCCAGCAGCCCCGGACAGACTTACAATGAGCAGTTCTTC.

CDR3 in amino acids: CASSTPRTENTDTQYF. The CDR3 nucleotides read TGTGCCAGCAGCACACCCCGGACTGAGAACACAGATACGCAGTATTTT. The chain uses TRBV7-9 and TRBJ2-3; tentatively, D is TRBD2 (5 bases). Germline values: CDR1 SEHNR, CDR2 FQNEAQ (reference sequence). With 5 bases removed from V and 2 bases from J, the gap between germline ends came to 17 bases. The CDR3 has 16 residues.

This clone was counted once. CDR3 in amino acids: CASSILRQGVGANVLTF. The CDR3 coding sequence is TGTGCCAGTAGTATATTGAGACAGGGGGTAGGGGCCAACGTCCTGACTTTC. The J gene is TRBJ2-6, the V gene TRBV19; 9 nucleotides match TRBD1. This CDR3 is 17 amino acids long. The germline V gene has CDR1 LNHDA and CDR2 SQIVND (reference sequence). Germline trimming cut 2 bases from V and 4 bases from J; bases unmatched to any gene: 6. The full variable domain, completed using reference TRBV19 and TRBJ2-6, is DGGITQSPKYLFRKEGQNVTLSCEQNLNHDAMYWYRQDPGQGLRLIYYSQIVNDFQKGDIAEGYSVSREKKESFPLTVTSAQKNPTAFYLCASSILRQGVGANVLTFGAGSRLTVL.

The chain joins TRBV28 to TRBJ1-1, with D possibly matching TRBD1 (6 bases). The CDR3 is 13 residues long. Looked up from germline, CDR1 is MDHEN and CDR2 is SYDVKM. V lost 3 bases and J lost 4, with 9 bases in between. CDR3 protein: CASSFLRGTEAFF. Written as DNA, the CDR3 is TGTGCCAGCAGTTTTCTCAGGGGCACTGAAGCTTTCTTT.

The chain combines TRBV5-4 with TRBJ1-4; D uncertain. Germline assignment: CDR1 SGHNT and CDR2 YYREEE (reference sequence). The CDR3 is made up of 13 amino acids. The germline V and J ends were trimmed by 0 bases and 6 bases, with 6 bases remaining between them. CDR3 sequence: CASSLDTYEKLFF. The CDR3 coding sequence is TGTGCCAGCAGCTTGGACACCTATGAAAAACTGTTTTTT.

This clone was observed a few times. The CDR3 DNA reads TGTGCCAGCAGTACGACAGGGGGACGCACTGAAGCTTTCTTT. It specifies CASSTTGGRTEAFF. The chain employs TRBV6-5 and TRBJ1-1; 9 bases are shared with TRBD1. The CDR3 has 14 residues. The V gene end was trimmed by 5 bases and the J gene end by 4 bases; junction bases not matched to a gene: 5. Germline loops: CDR1 MNHEY, CDR2 SVGAGI.

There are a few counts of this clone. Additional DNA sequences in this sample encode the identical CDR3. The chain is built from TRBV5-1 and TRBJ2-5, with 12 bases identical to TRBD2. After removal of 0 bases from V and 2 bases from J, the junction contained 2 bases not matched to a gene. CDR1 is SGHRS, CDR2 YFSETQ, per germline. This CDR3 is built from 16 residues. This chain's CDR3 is CASSLGLAGAQETQYF. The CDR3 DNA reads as TGCGCCAGCAGCTTGGGACTAGCGGGAGCTCAAGAGACCCAGTACTTC.

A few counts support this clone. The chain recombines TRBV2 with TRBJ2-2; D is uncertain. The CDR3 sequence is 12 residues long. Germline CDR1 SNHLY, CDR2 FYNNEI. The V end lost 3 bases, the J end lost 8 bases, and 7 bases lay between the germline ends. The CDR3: CASSDPRGELFF. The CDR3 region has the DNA TGTGCCAGCAGTGACCCCAGGGGGGAGCTGTTTTTT. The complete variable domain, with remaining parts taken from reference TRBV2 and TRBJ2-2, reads EPEVTQTPSHQVTQMGQEVILRCVPISNHLYFYWYRQILGQKVEFLVSFYNNEISEKSEIFDDQFSVERPDGSNFTLKIRSTKLEDSAMYFCASSDPRGELFFGEGSRLTVL.

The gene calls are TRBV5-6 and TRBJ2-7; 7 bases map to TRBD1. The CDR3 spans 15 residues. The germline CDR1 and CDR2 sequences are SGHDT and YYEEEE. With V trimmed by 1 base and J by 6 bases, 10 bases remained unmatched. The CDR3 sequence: CASSLPGTVTSEQYF. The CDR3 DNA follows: TGTGCCAGCAGCTTGCCCGGGACAGTGACGTCCGAGCAGTACTTC.

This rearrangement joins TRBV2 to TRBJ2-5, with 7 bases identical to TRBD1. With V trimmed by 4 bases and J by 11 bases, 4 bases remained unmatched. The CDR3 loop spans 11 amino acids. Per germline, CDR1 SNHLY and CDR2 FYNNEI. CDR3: CASSGDSEQYF. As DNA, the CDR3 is TGTGCCAGCAGTGGGGACAGTGAGCAGTACTTC. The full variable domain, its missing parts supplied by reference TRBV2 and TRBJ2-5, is EPEVTQTPSHQVTQMGQEVILRCVPISNHLYFYWYRQILGQKVEFLVSFYNNEISEKSEIFDDQFSVERPDGSNFTLKIRSTKLEDSAMYFCASSGDSEQYFGPGTRLLVL.

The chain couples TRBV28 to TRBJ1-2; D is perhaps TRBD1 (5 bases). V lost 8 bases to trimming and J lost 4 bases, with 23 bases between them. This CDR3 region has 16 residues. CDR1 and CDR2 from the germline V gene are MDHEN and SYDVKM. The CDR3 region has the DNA TGTGCCAGCCTTTTCGCGGGGACTATGGACGTCTATGGCTACACCTTC. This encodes CASLFAGTMDVYGYTF.

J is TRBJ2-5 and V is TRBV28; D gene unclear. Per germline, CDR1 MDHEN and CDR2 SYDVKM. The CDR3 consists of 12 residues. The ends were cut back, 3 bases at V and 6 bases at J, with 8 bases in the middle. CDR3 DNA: TGTGCCAGCAGTTTCCAGAGGCAGACCCAGTACTTC. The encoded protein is CASSFQRQTQYF. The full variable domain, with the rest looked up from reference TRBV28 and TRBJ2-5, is DVKVTQSSRYLVKRTGEKVFLECVQDMDHENMFWYRQDPGLGLRLIYFSYDVKMKEKGDIPEGYSVSREKKERFSLILESASTNQTSMYLCASSFQRQTQYFGPGTRLLVL.

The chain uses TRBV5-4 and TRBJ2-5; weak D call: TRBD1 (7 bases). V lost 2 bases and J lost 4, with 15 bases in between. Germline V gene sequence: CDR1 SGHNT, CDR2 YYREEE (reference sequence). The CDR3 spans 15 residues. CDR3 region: CASSLAGGAGETQYF. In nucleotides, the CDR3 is TGTGCCAGCAGCTTAGCAGGGGGAGCGGGAGAGACCCAGTACTTC. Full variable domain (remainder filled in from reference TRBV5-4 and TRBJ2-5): ETGVTQSPTHLIKTRGQQVTLRCSSQSGHNTVSWYQQALGQGPQFIFQYYREEENGRGNFPPRFSGLQFPNYSSELNVNALELDDSALYLCASSLAGGAGETQYFGPGTRLLVL.

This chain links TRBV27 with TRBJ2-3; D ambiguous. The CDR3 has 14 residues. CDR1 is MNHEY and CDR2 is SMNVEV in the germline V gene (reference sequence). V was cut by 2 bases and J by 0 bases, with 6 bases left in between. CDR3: CASSLRASTDTQYF. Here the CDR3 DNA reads TGTGCCAGCAGTTTAAGGGCTAGCACAGATACGCAGTATTTT.

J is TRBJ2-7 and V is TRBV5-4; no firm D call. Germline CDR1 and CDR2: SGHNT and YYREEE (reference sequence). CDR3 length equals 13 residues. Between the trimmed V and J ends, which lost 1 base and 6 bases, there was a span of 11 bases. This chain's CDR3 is CASSLNLNGEQYF. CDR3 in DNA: TGTGCCAGCAGCTTGAACCTGAATGGCGAGCAGTACTTC.

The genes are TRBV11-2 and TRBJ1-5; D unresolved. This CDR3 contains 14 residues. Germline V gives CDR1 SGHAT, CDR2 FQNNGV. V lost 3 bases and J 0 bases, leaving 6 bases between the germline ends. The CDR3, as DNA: TGTGCCAGCAGCTTGGGCAGTAGCAATCAGCCCCAGCATTTT. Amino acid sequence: CASSLGSSNQPQHF.

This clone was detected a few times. CDR3 nucleotide sequence: TGCGCCAGCAGCTTGGATTGGTCCTACAATGAGCAGTTCTTC. It encodes CASSLDWSYNEQFF. The rearrangement joins TRBV5-1 to TRBJ2-1; D gene unclear. V lost 0 bases, J lost 1 base, and 5 bases lay in between. In germline, CDR1 is SGHRS, CDR2 YFSETQ. This CDR3 region has 14 residues.